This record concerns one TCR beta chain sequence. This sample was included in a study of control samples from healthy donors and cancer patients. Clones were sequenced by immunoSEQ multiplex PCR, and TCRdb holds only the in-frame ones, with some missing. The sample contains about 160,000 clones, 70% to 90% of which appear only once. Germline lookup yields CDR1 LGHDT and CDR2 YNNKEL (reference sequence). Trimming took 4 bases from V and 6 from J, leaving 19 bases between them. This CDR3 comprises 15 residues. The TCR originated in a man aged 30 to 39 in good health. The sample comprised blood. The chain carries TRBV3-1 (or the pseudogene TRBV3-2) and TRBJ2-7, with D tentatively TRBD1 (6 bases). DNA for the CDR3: TGTGCCAGCAGCCTCCCGGGAACAGGGATTGGCGAGCAGTACTTC. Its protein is CASSLPGTGIGEQYF.